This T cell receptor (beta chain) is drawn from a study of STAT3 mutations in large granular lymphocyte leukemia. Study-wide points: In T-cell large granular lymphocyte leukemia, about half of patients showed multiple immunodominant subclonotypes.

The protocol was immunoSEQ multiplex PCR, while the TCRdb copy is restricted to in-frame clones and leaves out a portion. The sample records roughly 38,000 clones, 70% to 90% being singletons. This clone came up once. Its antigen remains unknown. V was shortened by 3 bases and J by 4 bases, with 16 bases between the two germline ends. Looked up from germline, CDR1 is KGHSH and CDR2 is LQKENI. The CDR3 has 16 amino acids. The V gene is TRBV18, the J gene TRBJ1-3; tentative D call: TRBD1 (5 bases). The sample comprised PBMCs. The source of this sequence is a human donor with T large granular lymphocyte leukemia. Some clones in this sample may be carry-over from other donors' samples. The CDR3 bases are TGTGCCAGCTCACCCATCCAGGGATCTCTCGGAAACACCATATATTTT. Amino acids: CASSPIQGSLGNTIYF.